The 28 T cell receptor beta chains below all came from one sample that was sequenced in a study of siplizumab effects on memory and regulatory T cells. Profiling relied on immunoSEQ multiplex PCR, and the TCRdb table lists in-frame clones only, not all of them. The sample records 50,000 or so clones, 87% being singletons. The sample consisted of naive CD8+ T cells sorted from blood. These receptor sequences come from a human donor in good health.

The gene calls are TRBV27 and TRBJ2-7; possible D gene TRBD2, 6 bases. The CDR3 extends over 14 amino acids. Germline V gene sequence: CDR1 MNHEY, CDR2 SMNVEV (reference sequence). Deletions cut 1 base from V and 0 bases from J, with 7 bases between. The CDR3 bases are TGTGCCAGCAGTTTATTCGGGGGCTCCTACGAGCAGTACTTC. Amino acids: CASSLFGGSYEQYF.

The chain links TRBV6-5 to TRBJ2-7; possible D gene TRBD2, 5 bases. This CDR3 is 13 amino acids long. The germline CDR1 and CDR2 sequences are MNHEY and SVGAGI. Trimming pared 1 base from V and 6 bases from J, leaving 10 bases between. The CDR3, as DNA: TGTGCCAGCAGTTACTGGGTAGGGAGCGAGCAGTACTTC. Translated: CASSYWVGSEQYF.

This clone was seen a handful of times. The chain is built from TRBV5-1 and TRBJ1-2; 12 bases map to TRBD1. With 3 bases clipped from V and 4 bases from J, the junction kept 10 bases outside the gene matches. The CDR3 extends over 17 amino acids. The germline gives CDR1 SGHRS, CDR2 YFSETQ. CDR3 nucleotides: TGCGCCAGCAGCTCCCCCGGGACAGGGGGCTTCGGCTATGGCTACACCTTC. Its protein is CASSSPGTGGFGYGYTF.

The V gene is TRBV7-9, the J gene TRBJ2-7; no reliable D call. Germline V lookup: CDR1 SEHNR, CDR2 FQNEAQ (reference sequence). CDR3 size: 13 residues. Trimming left V 5 bases short and J 4 bases short, with 12 bases between. The CDR3 sequence is CASSPWASYEQYF. The CDR3 nucleotides read TGTGCCAGCAGCCCCTGGGCCTCATACGAGCAGTACTTC.

The CDR3 DNA reads TGTGCCAGCAGCTTAGCAGGGGAGAACACTGAAGCTTTCTTT. Translated: CASSLAGENTEAFF. This chain connects TRBV11-2 to TRBJ1-1; possible D gene TRBD1, 6 bases. Germline V gene sequence: CDR1 SGHAT, CDR2 FQNNGV. This CDR3 has 14 residues. V gave up 1 base and J gave up 1 base, with 7 bases separating them. The variable domain in full, completed from reference TRBV11-2 and TRBJ1-1, reads EAGVAQSPRYKIIEKRQSVAFWCNPISGHATLYWYQQILGQGPKLLIQFQNNGVVDDSQLPKDRFSAERLKGVDSTLKIQPAKLEDSAVYLCASSLAGENTEAFFGQGTRLTVV.

CDR3: CASSKPGTEAFF. CDR3 nucleotide sequence: TGTGCCAGCAGTAAACCAGGCACTGAAGCTTTCTTT. This chain connects TRBV7-9 to TRBJ1-1; D is undetermined. Looked up from germline, CDR1 is SEHNR and CDR2 is FQNEAQ (reference sequence). The CDR3 contains 12 residues. Trimming took 6 bases from V and 4 from J, leaving 9 bases between them. Variable domain in full (rest from reference TRBV7-9 and TRBJ1-1): DTGVSQNPRHKITKRGQNVTFRCDPISEHNRLYWYRQTLGQGPEFLTYFQNEAQLEKSRLLSDRFSAERPKGSFSTLEIQRTEQGDSAMYLCASSKPGTEAFFGQGTRLTVV.

This chain connects TRBV9 to TRBJ2-6; D ambiguous. The V end lost 0 bases, the J end lost 1 base, and 8 bases lay between the germline ends. The CDR3 runs to 16 residues. Looked up from germline, CDR1 is SGDLS and CDR2 is YYNGEE. The CDR3 is CASSVDRDSGANVLTF. In DNA, the CDR3 is TGTGCCAGCAGCGTAGATCGAGATTCTGGGGCCAACGTCCTGACTTTC.

V usage is TRBV19 and J usage is TRBJ2-1, with D uncertain. CDR3 length: 13 residues. Deletions cut 6 bases from V and 0 bases from J, with 6 bases between. Germline V gene data show CDR1 as LNHDA and CDR2 as SQIVND (reference sequence). CDR3 sequence reads: CASSLVSYNEQFF. The CDR3 region has the DNA TGTGCCAGTAGCCTAGTCTCCTACAATGAGCAGTTCTTC.

This chain uses TRBV7-6 with TRBJ2-1, with 9 positions matching TRBD2. V lost 0 bases, J lost 10 bases, and 13 bases stayed unmatched. This CDR3 is 17 amino acids long. The V gene's germline CDR1 is SGHVS and CDR2 FNYEAQ. The CDR3 reads CASSLASGGPSVGEQFF. The CDR3 DNA reads TGTGCCAGCAGCTTAGCTAGCGGGGGTCCTTCGGTGGGGGAGCAGTTCTTC.

J is TRBJ1-5 and V is TRBV19; D is perhaps TRBD1 (6 bases). V was pared by 4 bases and J by 0 bases, with 16 bases between. The CDR3 totals 17 residues. Germline V gene data show CDR1 as LNHDA and CDR2 as SQIVND (reference sequence). The DNA for the CDR3 is TGTGCCAGTAGTAGAGGGTACAGGGATTATAGCAATCAGCCCCAGCATTTT. Translation gives CASSRGYRDYSNQPQHF.

J is TRBJ2-7 and V is TRBV2; 10 bases agree with TRBD1. The CDR3 extends over 14 amino acids. With V trimmed by 10 bases and J by 1 base, 7 bases remained unmatched. The germline V gene encodes CDR1 SNHLY and CDR2 FYNNEI. CDR3 loop: CAISGTGASYEQYF. The DNA for the CDR3 is TGTGCCATCTCCGGGACAGGGGCTTCCTACGAGCAGTACTTC.

This clone has just a few counts. The chain carries TRBV5-1 and TRBJ1-2; unclear D gene. CDR1 is SGHRS and CDR2 is YFSETQ in the germline V gene. There are 14 residues in the CDR3. Trimming left V 4 bases short and J 4 bases short, with 14 bases between. Written as DNA, the CDR3 is TGCGCCAGCAGCGGCGCAGGTCCCCTCTATGGCTACACCTTC. Encoded protein: CASSGAGPLYGYTF.

This sequence joins TRBV2 and TRBJ1-5, with 8 bases lining up with TRBD1. The V gene end was trimmed by 4 bases and the J gene end by 1 base; junction bases not matched to a gene: 9. Germline loops: CDR1 SNHLY, CDR2 FYNNEI. The CDR3 contains 17 residues. The CDR3 is CASSVGQGLASNQPQHF. In DNA form, the CDR3 reads TGTGCCAGCAGTGTTGGACAGGGCTTGGCGAGCAATCAGCCCCAGCATTTT.

V and J are TRBV5-1 and TRBJ1-4; D call uncertain. Germline V gives CDR1 SGHRS, CDR2 YFSETQ. Trimming cost V 6 bases and J 6 bases, with 9 bases left between them. The CDR3 spans 12 residues. CDR3 bases: TGCGCCAGCACCGATAATTATGAAAAACTGTTTTTT. This gives the protein CASTDNYEKLFF.

The table lists this clone with a count of one. This chain joins TRBV7-2 and TRBJ2-7; 7 nucleotides line up with TRBD2. V was clipped by 0 bases and J by 3 bases; unmatched bases: 5. The CDR3 consists of 15 residues. CDR1 and CDR2 (germline): SGHTA, FQGNSA. CDR3 loop: CASSLARRGFYEQYF. DNA of the CDR3: TGTGCCAGCAGCTTAGCGCGGCGGGGGTTCTACGAGCAGTACTTC.

The table lists this clone with a count of one. V is TRBV7-9 and J is TRBJ1-1; 7 bases agree with TRBD1. CDR1 SEHNR and CDR2 FQNEAQ come from the germline V gene (reference sequence). V lost 5 bases, J lost 4 bases, and 10 bases stayed unmatched. This CDR3 spans 15 amino acids. The CDR3 coding sequence is TGTGCCAGCAGCGGGCCGACAGGGATCCTCACTGAAGCTTTCTTT. Its translation is CASSGPTGILTEAFF.

The V and J genes are TRBV7-9 and TRBJ2-5; the match to TRBD1 covers 7 bases. From germline, CDR1 is SEHNR and CDR2 FQNEAQ (reference sequence). Unmatched junction bases numbered 18, after V lost 6 bases and J lost 5 bases. CDR3 length: 17 residues. Here the CDR3 reads CASSSLWDSGQRETQYF. CDR3 in DNA: TGTGCCAGCAGTTCGCTTTGGGACAGCGGACAGCGGGAGACCCAGTACTTC. Full variable domain (rest looked up from reference TRBV7-9 and TRBJ2-5): DTGVSQNPRHKITKRGQNVTFRCDPISEHNRLYWYRQTLGQGPEFLTYFQNEAQLEKSRLLSDRFSAERPKGSFSTLEIQRTEQGDSAMYLCASSSLWDSGQRETQYFGPGTRLLVL.

The CDR3 DNA follows: TGTGCCAGCAGTGAAGAGGCTTCGGGTACGCAGTATTTT. It yields the protein CASSEEASGTQYF. The rearrangement joins TRBV6-4 to TRBJ2-3; D call uncertain. CDR1 and CDR2 (germline): MRHNA, SNTAGT. V was trimmed by 3 bases and J by 8 bases, leaving 12 bases between them. The CDR3 loop spans 13 amino acids.

This clone has just one count. The gene calls are TRBV7-9 and TRBJ2-5, with D perhaps TRBD1 (6 bases). This CDR3 spans 13 amino acids. Germline V gives CDR1 SEHNR, CDR2 FQNEAQ (reference sequence). Deletions cut 0 bases from V and 4 bases from J, with 6 bases between. CDR3 residues: CASSLAGAETQYF. The DNA for the CDR3 is TGTGCCAGCAGCTTAGCGGGGGCAGAGACCCAGTACTTC.

The V call is TRBV5-1, the J call TRBJ2-3, with D unresolved. The CDR3 totals 15 residues. V gave up 0 bases and J gave up 0 bases, with 8 bases separating them. CDR1 and CDR2 from the germline V gene are SGHRS and YFSETQ. DNA of the CDR3: TGCGCCAGCAGCTTGGCTTTTGTTAGCACAGATACGCAGTATTTT. Residues: CASSLAFVSTDTQYF.

Here the CDR3 reads CASSPRQGRTQWEQFF. Here the CDR3 DNA reads TGTGCCAGCAGCCCCCGACAGGGTCGGACACAATGGGAGCAGTTCTTC. The V and J genes are TRBV7-9 and TRBJ2-1; TRBD1 agrees at 7 bases. Germline CDR1 reads SEHNR; CDR2 reads FQNEAQ (reference sequence). The V and J ends lost 5 bases and 10 bases, in that order; junction bases with no gene match: 17. CDR3 length: 16 residues.

This chain links TRBV27 with TRBJ2-3, with D maybe TRBD2 (6 bases). V was clipped by 5 bases and J by 6 bases, with 15 bases between them. Per the germline V gene, CDR1 is MNHEY and CDR2 is SMNVEV (reference sequence). This CDR3 has 14 amino acids. CDR3: CASSPGDPVDTQYF. The CDR3, as DNA: TGTGCCAGCAGTCCGGGGGACCCTGTCGATACGCAGTATTTT.

This rearrangement joins TRBV5-6 to TRBJ1-1; the D gene is possibly TRBD1 (5 bases). Germline assignment: CDR1 SGHDT and CDR2 YYEEEE. The V gene lost 0 bases and the J gene lost 1 base, with 7 bases spanning the gap. CDR3 length equals 14 residues. In DNA form, the CDR3 reads TGTGCCAGCAGCTTGGCAGGGTGGAACACTGAAGCTTTCTTT. It translates to CASSLAGWNTEAFF.

The V and J genes are TRBV15 and TRBJ1-5; D is ambiguous. Per the germline V gene, CDR1 is LNHNV and CDR2 is YYDKDF (reference sequence). This CDR3 is built from 10 residues. Trimming took off 6 bases at V and 6 bases at J, with 3 bases between the two ends. CDR3 residues: CATSPQPQHF. The CDR3 DNA is TGTGCCACCAGTCCTCAGCCCCAGCATTTT.

The chain combines TRBV7-9 with TRBJ1-2; possible D gene TRBD1, 5 bases. Trimming took 4 bases from V and 5 from J, leaving 14 bases between them. The CDR3 sequence is 14 residues long. Per the germline V gene, CDR1 is SEHNR and CDR2 is FQNEAQ (reference sequence). CDR3 in amino acids: CASSWVATEYGYTF. In DNA, the CDR3 is TGTGCCAGCAGCTGGGTGGCGACAGAGTATGGCTACACCTTC.

The chain uses TRBV5-1 and TRBJ2-7; D may be TRBD1 (8 bases). Trimming took off 2 bases at V and 7 bases at J, with 13 bases between the two ends. Germline V lookup: CDR1 SGHRS, CDR2 YFSETQ. This CDR3 spans 13 amino acids. The CDR3, as DNA: TGCGCCAGCAGCTTCGACAGGGGAGGGGAGCAGTACTTC. Translation: CASSFDRGGEQYF.

V usage is TRBV5-1 and J usage is TRBJ2-1, with D unclear. With 6 bases removed from V and 0 bases from J, the gap between germline ends came to 16 bases. The CDR3 totals 16 residues. Germline lookup yields CDR1 SGHRS and CDR2 YFSETQ. CDR3 loop: CASTTSPGTSYNEQFF. As DNA, the CDR3 is TGCGCCAGCACCACATCCCCAGGTACCTCCTACAATGAGCAGTTCTTC.

The chain employs TRBV18 and TRBJ1-4; TRBD1 is a possible D gene (6 bases). The CDR3 consists of 15 residues. Trimming left V 8 bases short and J 8 bases short, with 21 bases between. Per the germline V gene, CDR1 is KGHSH and CDR2 is LQKENI. In nucleotides, the CDR3 is TGTGCCAGCGCCTGGGGGGGCCGTTGGGAAGAAAAACTGTTTTTT. As protein: CASAWGGRWEEKLFF.